The next 17 T cell receptor beta chains were all read from a single sample in a study of blood T cell repertoires in COVID-19. The table came from immunoSEQ multiplex PCR; TCRdb's copy has only in-frame clones and leaves some out. The sample yields some 110,000 clones, 84% seen once. The sequenced sample consisted of PBMCs or T cells enriched from blood (not recorded which). The source is a woman younger than 45 who had recovered from COVID-19.

The CDR3 DNA reads as TGTGCCAGCAGCCCACGGACAGGAAAAGCTTTCTTT. Protein sequence: CASSPRTGKAFF. V usage is TRBV28 and J usage is TRBJ1-1; 7 bases are a match to TRBD1. V lost 6 bases, J lost 9 bases, and 7 bases stayed unmatched. This CDR3 is built from 12 residues. Germline V gene lookup returns CDR1 MDHEN and CDR2 SYDVKM.

The chain carries TRBV15 and TRBJ2-7; D not certain. This CDR3 spans 15 amino acids. CDR1 is LNHNV and CDR2 is YYDKDF in the germline V gene (reference sequence). The V end was cut by 1 base, the J end by 2 bases, with 12 bases between. Here the CDR3 reads CATSRVERMAYEQYF. Here the CDR3 DNA reads TGTGCCACCAGCAGAGTAGAGCGTATGGCCTACGAGCAGTACTTC.

The genes are TRBV30 and TRBJ1-2; weak D call: TRBD1 (5 bases). CDR3 size: 15 residues. The V gene's germline CDR1 is GTSNPN and CDR2 SVGIG (reference sequence). V was cut by 0 bases and J by 8 bases, with 19 bases left in between. The CDR3 DNA sequence: TGTGCCTGGAGTGTAATAGGGAAGGGGCGAGAGGGCTACACCTTC. Translation: CAWSVIGKGREGYTF.

The chain joins TRBV4-1 to TRBJ1-2; 7 nucleotides align to TRBD1. Germline lookup yields CDR1 MGHRA and CDR2 YSYEKL. V lost 2 bases to trimming and J lost 5 bases; unmatched junction nucleotides: 11. The CDR3 runs 16 residues. The CDR3 coding sequence is TGCGCCAGCAGCCAACCGGGCTTTGGGACAGTATATGGCTACACCTTC. Its translation: CASSQPGFGTVYGYTF.

The J gene is TRBJ1-5, the V gene TRBV7-6; 7 bases map to TRBD1. Germline V gene sequence: CDR1 SGHVS, CDR2 FNYEAQ. This CDR3 comprises 16 residues. V dropped 5 bases and J dropped 2; count of bases not matched to a gene: 9. In DNA, the CDR3 is TGTGCCAGCAGCCCGCGACAGGGTCGGGGCAATCAGCCCCAGCATTTT. Encoded protein: CASSPRQGRGNQPQHF.

This clone was detected only once. The J gene is TRBJ1-1, the V gene TRBV5-1; TRBD1 agrees at 9 bases. Germline V gene data show CDR1 as SGHRS and CDR2 as YFSETQ. Unmatched junction bases numbered 8, after V lost 4 bases and J lost 1 base. The CDR3 is 16 amino acids. Here the CDR3 DNA reads TGCGCCAGCAGCCCGGCGTACAGGGGGCGGAACACTGAAGCTTTCTTT. Protein: CASSPAYRGRNTEAFF.

The chain joins TRBV30 to TRBJ1-2; possibly TRBD1 for D (6 bases). This CDR3 region has 13 residues. V was pared by 3 bases and J by 7 bases, with 15 bases between. Germline CDR1 and CDR2: GTSNPN and SVGIG (reference sequence). CDR3 nucleotides: TGTGCCTGGAGACGAATTCCCAGGGGTGGCTACACCTTC. This sequence encodes CAWRRIPRGGYTF.

This chain uses TRBV5-4 with TRBJ1-1, with TRBD1 matching 7 bases. The CDR3 is 14 amino acids. CDR1 is SGHNT and CDR2 is YYREEE in the germline V gene (reference sequence). The J segment lost 2 bases and the V segment lost 2 bases, leaving 3 bases of the junction unmatched. CDR3 sequence (DNA): TGTGCCAGCAGCTTATCAGGGGGAAACACTGAAGCTTTCTTT. Protein sequence: CASSLSGGNTEAFF.

V usage is TRBV28 and J usage is TRBJ2-3; 11 positions agree with TRBD2. The CDR3 covers 17 residues. CDR1 is MDHEN and CDR2 is SYDVKM in the germline V gene. V lost 5 bases and J lost 3; bases outside the gene matches: 10. As DNA, the CDR3 is TGTGCCAGCAGTCCAGTTACTAGCGGGAGTGGAACAGATACGCAGTATTTT. This translates into CASSPVTSGSGTDTQYF.

J is TRBJ2-1 and V is TRBV19; a possible D gene is TRBD2 (5 bases). This CDR3 spans 15 amino acids. CDR1 and CDR2 (germline): LNHDA, SQIVND (reference sequence). Trimming took off 6 bases at V and 4 bases at J, with 16 bases between the two ends. The CDR3 region is CASRMSGSLYNEQFF. For the CDR3, the DNA is TGTGCCAGTAGGATGAGCGGTTCGCTATACAATGAGCAGTTCTTC.

This clone was seen once. The V gene is TRBV7-8, the J gene TRBJ2-1, with D tentatively TRBD1 (5 bases). The CDR3 has 14 amino acids. The V end lost 6 bases, the J end lost 4 bases, and 13 bases lay between the germline ends. The germline CDR1 and CDR2 sequences are SGHVS and FQNEAQ. CDR3 region: CASRVQEQYNEQFF. Written as DNA, the CDR3 is TGTGCCAGCAGGGTACAGGAGCAATACAATGAGCAGTTCTTC.

The V call is TRBV5-4, the J call TRBJ2-7, with 7 bases aligning to TRBD2. With 2 bases clipped from V and 2 bases from J, the junction kept 4 bases outside the gene matches. The germline V gene has CDR1 SGHNT and CDR2 YYREEE (reference sequence). This CDR3 contains 14 residues. CDR3 protein: CASSLAGLAYEQYF. CDR3 bases: TGTGCCAGCAGCTTAGCGGGGCTCGCCTACGAGCAGTACTTC.

This chain connects TRBV7-3 to TRBJ1-1; D is possibly TRBD1 (6 bases). The CDR3 covers 15 residues. Looked up from germline, CDR1 is SGHTA and CDR2 is FQGTGA. Trimming removed 2 bases at V and 6 bases at J, with 16 bases between. Here the CDR3 DNA reads TGTGCCAGCAGCTTAGATGTGGCGGGGGGGCCTGAAGCTTTCTTT. It yields the protein CASSLDVAGGPEAFF.

The genes are TRBV4-2 and TRBJ1-2; D remains ambiguous. The CDR3 extends over 16 amino acids. CDR1 and CDR2 (germline): LGHNA, YNFKEQ. Trimming pared 0 bases from V and 1 base from J, leaving 12 bases between. The CDR3 is CASSQDRRGSNYGYTF. For the CDR3, the DNA is TGTGCCAGCAGCCAAGATCGGAGAGGGAGTAACTATGGCTACACCTTC.

This clone was counted only a few times. This rearrangement joins TRBV27 to TRBJ2-7; 9 bases are shared with TRBD1. V shed 6 bases, J shed 3 bases, and the junction held 9 bases outside the gene matches. The CDR3 totals 15 residues. Germline CDR1 MNHEY, CDR2 SMNVEV (reference sequence). Here the CDR3 reads CASSLGGTGYYEQYF. CDR3 bases: TGTGCCAGCAGCCTGGGAGGGACAGGGTACTACGAGCAGTACTTC.

CDR3 in amino acids: CASRTGGSSDTQYF. The CDR3 DNA reads as TGCGCCAGCAGGACTGGCGGGAGTTCAGATACGCAGTATTTT. The genes are TRBV10-1 and TRBJ2-3; 7 bases line up with TRBD2. The V gene end was trimmed by 6 bases and the J gene end by 4 bases; junction bases not matched to a gene: 7. The germline CDR1 and CDR2 sequences are WNHNN and SYGVQD (reference sequence). The CDR3 length is 14 residues.

V is TRBV6-5 and J is TRBJ1-1; TRBD1 is a possible D gene (5 bases). CDR1 and CDR2 (germline): MNHEY, SVGAGI. The CDR3 covers 15 residues. Trimming took off 2 bases at V and 3 bases at J, with 13 bases between the two ends. This chain's CDR3 is CASSYTGTFYTEAFF. In DNA form, the CDR3 reads TGTGCCAGCAGTTACACCGGGACTTTCTACACTGAAGCTTTCTTT.